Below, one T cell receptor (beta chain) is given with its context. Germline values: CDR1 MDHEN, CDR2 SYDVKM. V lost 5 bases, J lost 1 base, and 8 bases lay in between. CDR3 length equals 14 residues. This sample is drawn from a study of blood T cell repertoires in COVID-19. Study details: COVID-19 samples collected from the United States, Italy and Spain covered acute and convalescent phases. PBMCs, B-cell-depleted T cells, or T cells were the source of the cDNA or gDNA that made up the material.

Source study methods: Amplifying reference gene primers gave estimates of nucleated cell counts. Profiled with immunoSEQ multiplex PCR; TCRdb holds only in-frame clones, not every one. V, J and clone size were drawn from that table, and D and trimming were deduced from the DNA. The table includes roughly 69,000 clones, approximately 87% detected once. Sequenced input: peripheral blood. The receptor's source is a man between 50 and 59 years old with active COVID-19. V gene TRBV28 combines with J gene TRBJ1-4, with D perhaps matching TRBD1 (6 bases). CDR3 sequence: CASSQGGTNEKLFF. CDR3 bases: TGTGCCAGCAGTCAAGGGGGAACTAATGAAAAACTGTTTTTT.